This TCR beta chain was recorded in a study of vaccination effects on CD4 cells after COVID-19. The wider study: Sample collection from a couple of convalescent patients occurred 16 days and one week before vaccination.

Sequencing used immunoSEQ multiplex PCR; TCRdb keeps in-frame clones, though not all of them. This sample has tens of thousands of clones, with 72% found just once. This clone was counted only a few times. Its antigen is not identified. Culture proceeded for roughly ten days, and CD4+ T cells were then isolated. Cultures had half their medium replaced with IL-2 medium on days 3 and 7. The V gene's germline CDR1 is SEHNR and CDR2 FQNEAQ (reference sequence). Trimming cost V 4 bases and J 5 bases, with 20 bases left between them. The CDR3 has 16 residues. This rearrangement joins TRBV7-9 to TRBJ1-2; unclear D gene. This TCR derives from a human donor who had a prior SARS-CoV-2 infection. This material consisted of CD4+ T cells from PBMCs cultured without peptide, taken before COVID-19 vaccination. The CDR3 protein is CASSSPAWVVRYGYTF. CDR3 nucleotides: TGTGCCAGCAGCTCACCCGCATGGGTGGTGCGGTATGGCTACACCTTC.